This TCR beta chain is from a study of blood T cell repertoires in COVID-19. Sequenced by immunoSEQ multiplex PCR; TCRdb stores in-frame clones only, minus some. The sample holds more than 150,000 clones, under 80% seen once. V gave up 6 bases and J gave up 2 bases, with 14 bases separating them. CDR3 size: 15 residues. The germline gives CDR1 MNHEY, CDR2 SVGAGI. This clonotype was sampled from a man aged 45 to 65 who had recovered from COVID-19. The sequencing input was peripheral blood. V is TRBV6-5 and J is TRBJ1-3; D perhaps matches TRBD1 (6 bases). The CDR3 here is CASSPQGMTGNTIYF. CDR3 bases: TGTGCCAGCAGCCCCCAGGGGATGACTGGAAACACCATATATTTT.